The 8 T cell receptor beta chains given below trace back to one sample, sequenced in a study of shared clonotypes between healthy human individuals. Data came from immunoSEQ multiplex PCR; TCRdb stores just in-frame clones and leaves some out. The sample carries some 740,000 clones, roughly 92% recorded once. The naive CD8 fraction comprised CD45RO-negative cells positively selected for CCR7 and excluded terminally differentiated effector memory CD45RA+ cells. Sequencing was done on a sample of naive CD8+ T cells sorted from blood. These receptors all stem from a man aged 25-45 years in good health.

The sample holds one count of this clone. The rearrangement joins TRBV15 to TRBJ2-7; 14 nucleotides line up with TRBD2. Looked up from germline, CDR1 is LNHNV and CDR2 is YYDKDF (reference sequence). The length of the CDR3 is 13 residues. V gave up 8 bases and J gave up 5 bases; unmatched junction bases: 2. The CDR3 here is CATGTSGSDEQYF. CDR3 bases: TGTGCCACCGGGACTAGCGGGAGTGACGAGCAGTACTTC. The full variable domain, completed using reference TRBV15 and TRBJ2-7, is DAMVIQNPRYQVTQFGKPVTLSCSQTLNHNVMYWYQQKSSQAPKLLFHYYDKDFNNEADTPDNFQSRRPNTSFCFLDIRSPGLGDTAMYLCATGTSGSDEQYFGPGTRLTVT.

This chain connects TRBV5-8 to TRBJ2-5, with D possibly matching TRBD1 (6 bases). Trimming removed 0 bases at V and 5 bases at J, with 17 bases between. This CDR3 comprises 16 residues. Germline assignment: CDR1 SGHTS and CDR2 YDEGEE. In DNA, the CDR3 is TGTGCCAGCAGCTTGGCCGACATCACAGGGTCGGAGACCCAGTACTTC. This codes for CASSLADITGSETQYF.

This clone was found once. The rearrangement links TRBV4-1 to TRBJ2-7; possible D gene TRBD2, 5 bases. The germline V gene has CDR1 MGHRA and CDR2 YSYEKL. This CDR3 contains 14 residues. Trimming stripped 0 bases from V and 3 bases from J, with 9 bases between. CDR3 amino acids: CASSQEGDLYEQYF. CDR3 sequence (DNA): TGCGCCAGCAGCCAAGAGGGAGATCTCTACGAGCAGTACTTC.

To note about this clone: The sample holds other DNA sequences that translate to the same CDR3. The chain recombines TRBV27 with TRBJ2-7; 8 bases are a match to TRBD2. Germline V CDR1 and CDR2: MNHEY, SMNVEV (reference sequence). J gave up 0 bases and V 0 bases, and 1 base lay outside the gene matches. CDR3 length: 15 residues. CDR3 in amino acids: CASSLSAGGSYEQYF. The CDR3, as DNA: TGTGCCAGCAGTTTATCTGCGGGAGGCTCCTACGAGCAGTACTTC.

The CDR3 loop is CSGERETDTQYF. The CDR3 DNA sequence: TGCAGCGGAGAGCGGGAAACAGATACGCAGTATTTT. This sequence joins TRBV29-1 and TRBJ2-3, with 7 bases that match TRBD2. The J segment lost 3 bases and the V segment lost 7 bases, leaving 4 bases of the junction unmatched. Germline CDR1 is SQVTM and CDR2 is ANQGSEA. The CDR3 loop spans 12 amino acids.

The CDR3 DNA sequence: TGCGCCAGCAGCTCGGGTCTCCCCTACACCGGGGAGCTGTTTTTT. It specifies CASSSGLPYTGELFF. The chain employs TRBV5-1 and TRBJ2-2, with D uncertain. The V and J ends lost 3 bases and 3 bases respectively, with 12 bases between them. CDR1 SGHRS and CDR2 YFSETQ come from the germline V gene. The CDR3 is made up of 15 amino acids.

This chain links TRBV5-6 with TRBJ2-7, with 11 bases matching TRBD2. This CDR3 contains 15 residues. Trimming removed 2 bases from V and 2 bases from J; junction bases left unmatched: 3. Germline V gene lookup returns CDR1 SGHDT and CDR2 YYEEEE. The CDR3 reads CASSLGLAGPYEQYF. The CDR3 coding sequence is TGTGCCAGCAGCTTAGGACTAGCGGGCCCCTACGAGCAGTACTTC.

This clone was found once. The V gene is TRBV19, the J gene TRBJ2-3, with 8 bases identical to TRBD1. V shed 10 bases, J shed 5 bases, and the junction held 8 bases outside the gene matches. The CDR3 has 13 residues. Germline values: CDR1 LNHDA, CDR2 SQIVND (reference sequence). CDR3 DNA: TGTGCCACCGACAGGGGACAAAGAGATACGCAGTATTTT. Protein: CATDRGQRDTQYF.